Below, 32 T cell receptor beta chains from the same sample are listed, as sequenced in a study of blood T cell repertoires in COVID-19. Measured with immunoSEQ multiplex PCR; TCRdb has only the in-frame clones, and not every one. The repertoire holds over 450,000 clones, around nine tenths seen once, with 7.5% to 9% in the top ten. The source material was peripheral blood. The receptor source for this set is a woman aged 45-59 years with COVID-19, enrolled during active disease.

This CDR3 reads CASSIDGTRNDEQFF. CDR3 bases: TGTGCCAGTAGTATAGACGGGACACGGAATGATGAGCAGTTCTTC. The chain is built from TRBV19 and TRBJ2-1; TRBD1 is a possible D gene (6 bases). The germline V gene has CDR1 LNHDA and CDR2 SQIVND (reference sequence). CDR3 length: 15 residues. V lost 0 bases and J lost 8, with 14 bases in between.

This chain links TRBV11-2 with TRBJ2-7; D unresolved. The CDR3 spans 12 residues. Germline V CDR1 and CDR2: SGHAT, FQNNGV. Trimming cost V 3 bases and J 2 bases, with 5 bases left between them. CDR3 DNA: TGTGCCAGCAGCTTTAACACCTACGAGCAGTACTTC. Its translation is CASSFNTYEQYF.

The rearrangement links TRBV24-1 to TRBJ2-7; 8 bases agree with TRBD1. The CDR3 covers 15 residues. The V gene's germline CDR1 is KGHDR and CDR2 SFDVKD. With V trimmed by 3 bases and J by 5 bases, 8 bases remained unmatched. In DNA form, the CDR3 reads TGTGCCACCAGTGATCAGGACAGGGCAGGCCACGAGCAGTACTTC. This sequence encodes CATSDQDRAGHEQYF.

The rearrangement uses TRBV10-2 and TRBJ1-1; 7 bases are a match to TRBD1. The CDR3 is 14 amino acids. The junction had 9 bases not matched to a gene; V was cut back by 6 bases and J by 5 bases. Germline CDR1 reads WSHSY; CDR2 reads SAAADI. This chain's CDR3 is CASSLTGRRTEAFF. CDR3 nucleotide sequence: TGCGCCAGCAGCTTGACAGGGAGGAGGACTGAAGCTTTCTTT.

This clone came up a few times. This chain uses TRBV11-2 with TRBJ2-7; weak D call: TRBD1 (6 bases). The CDR3 is 13 amino acids. The germline V and J ends were trimmed by 6 bases and 4 bases, with 13 bases remaining between them. Germline values: CDR1 SGHAT, CDR2 FQNNGV. As DNA, the CDR3 is TGTGCCAGCAGTTTTGGAACAGGGTACGAGCAGTACTTC. As protein: CASSFGTGYEQYF.

The genes are TRBV18 and TRBJ2-2; D unclear. This CDR3 spans 15 amino acids. Trimming took 0 bases from V and 0 from J, leaving 5 bases between them. Germline V CDR1 and CDR2: KGHSH, LQKENI. CDR3 nucleotides: TGTGCCAGCTCACCACCCTTCGCGAACACCGGGGAGCTGTTTTTT. Encoded protein: CASSPPFANTGELFF. Variable domain in full (rest from reference TRBV18 and TRBJ2-2): NAGVMQNPRHLVRRRGQEARLRCSPMKGHSHVYWYRQLPEEGLKFMVYLQKENIIDESGMPKERFSAEFPKEGPSILRIQQVVRGDSAAYFCASSPPFANTGELFFGEGSRLTVL.

A single count supports this clone. V is TRBV10-3 and J is TRBJ1-1, with 10 bases aligning to TRBD1. The CDR3 is 17 residues long. Unmatched junction bases numbered 11, after V lost 2 bases and J lost 5 bases. Germline CDR1 reads ENHRY; CDR2 reads SYGVKD. The CDR3: CAISEVEGQGSRTEAFF. Here the CDR3 DNA reads TGTGCCATCAGTGAGGTAGAGGGACAGGGGTCACGGACTGAAGCTTTCTTT.

The V and J genes are TRBV6-6 and TRBJ2-3; TRBD2 agrees at 7 bases. The CDR3 loop spans 16 amino acids. Trimming took 5 bases from V and 4 from J; bases not matched to a gene: 12. Germline CDR1 MNHNY, CDR2 SVGAGI (reference sequence). The chain's CDR3 is CASSPRGSGRPDTQYF. DNA of the CDR3: TGTGCCAGCAGTCCGCGGGGTAGCGGGCGTCCAGATACGCAGTATTTT.

This clone was seen just once. Other DNA sequences in this specimen translate into the identical CDR3. V and J are TRBV11-2 and TRBJ1-3; unclear D gene. V was pared by 5 bases and J by 2 bases, with 4 bases between. CDR3 length: 12 amino acids. Germline lookup yields CDR1 SGHAT and CDR2 FQNNGV. The CDR3 here is CASSQTGNTIYF. The DNA of the CDR3 is TGTGCCAGCAGCCAGACTGGAAACACCATATATTTT.

The chain combines TRBV4-2 with TRBJ1-3; D gene ambiguous. The germline V gene has CDR1 LGHNA and CDR2 YNFKEQ. Trimming took off 6 bases at V and 4 bases at J, with 10 bases between the two ends. The CDR3 covers 13 residues. This CDR3 reads CASRPGSGNTIYF. As DNA, the CDR3 is TGTGCCAGCAGGCCAGGATCCGGAAACACCATATATTTT.

The rearrangement links TRBV18 to TRBJ2-5; 8 bases are a match to TRBD1. From germline, CDR1 is KGHSH and CDR2 LQKENI. The CDR3 consists of 15 residues. V shed 2 bases, J shed 4 bases, and the junction held 6 bases outside the gene matches. CDR3 sequence reads: CASSPSRGRTETQYF. The CDR3 coding sequence is TGTGCCAGCTCACCAAGCAGGGGGCGGACAGAGACCCAGTACTTC. Drawing the rest from reference TRBV18 and TRBJ2-5, the complete variable domain is NAGVMQNPRHLVRRRGQEARLRCSPMKGHSHVYWYRQLPEEGLKFMVYLQKENIIDESGMPKERFSAEFPKEGPSILRIQQVVRGDSAAYFCASSPSRGRTETQYFGPGTRLLVL.

CDR3 residues: CATSQGADTQYF. DNA of the CDR3: TGTGCCACCAGTCAAGGGGCAGATACGCAGTATTTT. The chain carries TRBV24-1 and TRBJ2-3, with a tentative D call TRBD1 (5 bases). Germline CDR1 KGHDR, CDR2 SFDVKD. CDR3 length: 12 amino acids. V shed 6 bases and J shed 4 bases, with 7 bases lying between them.

The chain recombines TRBV5-1 with TRBJ1-3; D gene uncertain. The germline gives CDR1 SGHRS, CDR2 YFSETQ. The germline V and J ends were trimmed by 0 bases and 2 bases, with 9 bases remaining between them. This CDR3 region has 15 residues. CDR3 nucleotides: TGCGCCAGCAGCTTGGACAGTACCCCTGGAAACACCATATATTTT. Amino acids: CASSLDSTPGNTIYF.

The chain has TRBV5-1 and TRBJ2-2; D uncertain. The V end was cut by 4 bases, the J end by 5 bases, with 12 bases between. CDR3 length: 14 residues. Germline V gives CDR1 SGHRS, CDR2 YFSETQ. CDR3 in amino acids: CASSLGGPTGELFF. The CDR3 DNA reads as TGCGCCAGCAGCCTTGGTGGGCCTACCGGGGAGCTGTTTTTT. Complete variable domain (other parts from reference TRBV5-1 and TRBJ2-2): KAGVTQTPRYLIKTRGQQVTLSCSPISGHRSVSWYQQTPGQGLQFLFEYFSETQRNKGNFPGRFSGRQFSNSRSEMNVSTLELGDSALYLCASSLGGPTGELFFGEGSRLTVL.

V usage is TRBV19 and J usage is TRBJ1-1; D not resolved. This CDR3 is 17 amino acids long. Germline V gene lookup returns CDR1 LNHDA and CDR2 SQIVND (reference sequence). V lost 2 bases, J lost 11 bases, and 27 bases lay in between. Here the CDR3 DNA reads TGTGCCAGTAGTATAATCTTCGGCAGCGGGGATGAGGCGGGCGCTTTCTTT. Its translation: CASSIIFGSGDEAGAFF.

The rearrangement links TRBV7-8 to TRBJ1-4, with TRBD1 as a possible D gene (5 bases). The CDR3 totals 14 residues. CDR1 and CDR2 from the germline V gene are SGHVS and FQNEAQ. V was shortened by 5 bases and J by 3 bases, with 10 bases between the two germline ends. CDR3 bases: TGTGCCAGCAGCCGGGAGGGACCTAATGAAAAACTGTTTTTT. It specifies CASSREGPNEKLFF.

The V gene is TRBV7-8, the J gene TRBJ2-3; D is perhaps TRBD1 (6 bases). V lost 1 base and J 4 bases, leaving 9 bases between the germline ends. Per the germline V gene, CDR1 is SGHVS and CDR2 is FQNEAQ. This CDR3 contains 14 residues. The CDR3: CASSLEGQSDTQYF. The CDR3 coding sequence is TGTGCCAGCAGCTTAGAAGGACAGTCAGATACGCAGTATTTT. Full variable domain (remainder filled in from reference TRBV7-8 and TRBJ2-3): GAGVSQSPRYKVAKRGQDVALRCDPISGHVSLFWYQQALGQGPEFLTYFQNEAQLDKSGLPSDRFFAERPEGSVSTLKIQRTQQEDSAVYLCASSLEGQSDTQYFGPGTRLTVL.

This chain uses TRBV5-1 with TRBJ1-6, with a possible D match to TRBD1 (6 bases). Trimming removed 4 bases at V and 7 bases at J, with 15 bases between. Germline values: CDR1 SGHRS, CDR2 YFSETQ. CDR3 length: 15 residues. CDR3 sequence: CASSPDGGENSPLHF. CDR3 in DNA: TGCGCCAGCAGCCCGGATGGGGGCGAGAATTCACCCCTCCACTTT.

V is TRBV6-5 and J is TRBJ1-1, with unresolved D. Germline CDR1 and CDR2: MNHEY and SVGAGI. The CDR3 sequence is 15 residues long. The ends were cut back, 9 bases at V and 2 bases at J, with 19 bases in the middle. The CDR3 spells CASAIRRRGNTEAFF. For the CDR3, the DNA is TGTGCCAGTGCTATTAGAAGGCGGGGAAACACTGAAGCTTTCTTT.

The rearrangement joins TRBV28 to TRBJ1-3; 11 nucleotides agree with TRBD1. The CDR3 has 17 amino acids. The germline V gene encodes CDR1 MDHEN and CDR2 SYDVKM. The V and J ends lost 5 bases and 3 bases, in that order; junction bases with no gene match: 9. CDR3: CASSLRTGGIVGNTIYF. The CDR3 nucleotides are TGTGCCAGCAGTCTCAGGACAGGGGGCATCGTTGGAAACACCATATATTTT.

This chain uses TRBV6-1 with TRBJ2-1; TRBD2 matches at 12 bases. V gave up 1 base and J gave up 12 bases; unmatched junction bases: 16. CDR3 length: 18 amino acids. From germline, CDR1 is MNHNS and CDR2 SASEGT. CDR3 sequence (DNA): TGTGCCAGCAGTGAAGGTGGTACGGGTCTAGCGGGGGGGGACTGGCAGTTCTTC. As protein: CASSEGGTGLAGGDWQFF.

The chain combines TRBV9 with TRBJ2-7; perhaps TRBD2 as D (5 bases). There are 14 residues in the CDR3. V lost 4 bases and J lost 3, with 14 bases in between. Germline V lookup: CDR1 SGDLS, CDR2 YYNGEE. The CDR3 region has the DNA TGTGCCAGCAGCCCCGGAGGACGCGACTACGAGCAGTACTTC. Encoded protein: CASSPGGRDYEQYF. The full variable domain, its missing parts supplied by reference TRBV9 and TRBJ2-7, is DSGVTQTPKHLITATGQRVTLRCSPRSGDLSVYWYQQSLDQGLQFLIQYYNGEERAKGNILERFSAQQFPDLHSELNLSSLELGDSALYFCASSPGGRDYEQYFGPGTRLTVT.

The rearrangement uses TRBV4-2 and TRBJ1-1; possibly TRBD1 for D (5 bases). CDR1 and CDR2 from the germline V gene are LGHNA and YNFKEQ. The CDR3 totals 16 residues. V lost 3 bases and J 3 bases, leaving 17 bases between the germline ends. Written as DNA, the CDR3 is TGTGCCAGCAGCCAGACGGGAGGACATTCGGACACTGAAGCTTTCTTT. Translation: CASSQTGGHSDTEAFF.

The V gene is TRBV5-1, the J gene TRBJ1-1; tentatively, D is TRBD1 (5 bases). This CDR3 has 16 residues. CDR1 is SGHRS, CDR2 YFSETQ, per germline. Between the trimmed V and J ends, which lost 0 bases and 4 bases, there was a span of 16 bases. The DNA of the CDR3 is TGCGCCAGCAGCTTGGGAATTTTGGAAAGGGGCACTGAAGCTTTCTTT. The encoded protein is CASSLGILERGTEAFF.

This chain uses TRBV2 with TRBJ1-5; TRBD1 is a possible D gene (6 bases). V lost 5 bases to trimming and J lost 6 bases, with 11 bases between them. This CDR3 region has 13 residues. Germline values: CDR1 SNHLY, CDR2 FYNNEI. CDR3 in DNA: TGTGCCAGCAGTCAGGGGCATCCTCAGCCCCAGCATTTT. Amino acids: CASSQGHPQPQHF.

The chain joins TRBV6-1 to TRBJ2-1, with 10 positions matching TRBD2. The CDR3 length is 20 residues. Germline loops: CDR1 MNHNS, CDR2 SASEGT. Trimming cost V 2 bases and J 4 bases; bases outside gene matches: 17. This CDR3 reads CASSELGLAGAVTIYNEQFF. CDR3 sequence (DNA): TGTGCCAGCAGTGAATTGGGGCTAGCGGGGGCCGTGACAATATACAATGAGCAGTTCTTC.

The chain couples TRBV27 to TRBJ1-6; TRBD1 aligns across 7 bases. Germline loops: CDR1 MNHEY, CDR2 SMNVEV (reference sequence). J was trimmed by 6 bases and V by 3 bases; bases with no gene match: 2. This CDR3 spans 14 amino acids. The DNA of the CDR3 is TGTGCCAGCAGTTTTCGGGACAGTAATTCACCCCTCCACTTT. Translated: CASSFRDSNSPLHF.

J is TRBJ2-7 and V is TRBV6-5, with 7 bases matching TRBD2. V was clipped by 2 bases and J by 4 bases; unmatched bases: 8. Germline values: CDR1 MNHEY, CDR2 SVGAGI. CDR3 length: 15 amino acids. The CDR3 loop reads CASSYVARGGYEQYF. In nucleotides, the CDR3 is TGTGCCAGCAGTTACGTCGCTAGGGGAGGGTACGAGCAGTACTTC.

The rearrangement uses TRBV10-3 and TRBJ1-1; 7 positions agree with TRBD1. V was clipped by 3 bases and J by 4 bases; unmatched bases: 17. This CDR3 comprises 18 residues. From germline, CDR1 is ENHRY and CDR2 SYGVKD. The CDR3 DNA reads TGTGCCATCAGTGACCTACCGGGACAGTCCCCATTGGGCACTGAAGCTTTCTTT. It yields the protein CAISDLPGQSPLGTEAFF.

J is TRBJ2-3 and V is TRBV11-2; 7 nucleotides agree with TRBD1. The CDR3 runs 15 residues. Germline assignment: CDR1 SGHAT and CDR2 FQNNGV. V shed 1 base, J shed 4 bases, and the junction held 5 bases outside the gene matches. CDR3 sequence reads: CASSLAGGGADTQYF. The CDR3 DNA reads TGTGCCAGCAGCTTAGCAGGGGGTGGCGCAGATACGCAGTATTTT.

This clone was seen only a few times. This chain connects TRBV18 to TRBJ2-4, with a possible D match to TRBD2 (5 bases). The CDR3 loop spans 17 amino acids. Trimming stripped 0 bases from V and 0 bases from J, with 12 bases between. The germline gives CDR1 KGHSH, CDR2 LQKENI. The CDR3 reads CASSPPDFEGAKNIQYF. CDR3 bases: TGTGCCAGCTCACCACCGGATTTTGAGGGAGCCAAAAACATTCAGTACTTC. The full variable domain, in which reference TRBV18 and TRBJ2-4 provide the parts outside the CDR3, is NAGVMQNPRHLVRRRGQEARLRCSPMKGHSHVYWYRQLPEEGLKFMVYLQKENIIDESGMPKERFSAEFPKEGPSILRIQQVVRGDSAAYFCASSPPDFEGAKNIQYFGAGTRLSVL.

The V gene is TRBV6-5, the J gene TRBJ1-2, with D perhaps matching TRBD1 (5 bases). This CDR3 region has 15 residues. V lost 4 bases to trimming and J lost 3 bases, with 15 bases between them. CDR1 is MNHEY and CDR2 is SVGAGI in the germline V gene. The CDR3 coding sequence is TGTGCCAGCAGTTCTTTACGGGGGAGCGACTATGGCTACACCTTC. It translates to CASSSLRGSDYGYTF.